This is a list of T cell receptor beta chains from one sample in a study of OX40 agonist ivuxolimab in advanced cancers. Libraries were prepared by immunoSEQ multiplex PCR; TCRdb keeps only in-frame clonotypes and omits some of them. The data hold about 58,000 clones, with roughly 86% observed a single time. Material: CD4+ or CD8+ T cells sorted from blood, obtained in a trial of the OX40 agonist ivuxolimab. The receptors here all came from an adult with an advanced solid tumor such as melanoma, head and neck, liver or kidney cancer. Each CDR3 is given with its conserved first and last residue. The D gene is left open where the match is weak. The size of a clone is reported for some rows only, either as once, few or many, or as a class for expanded clones.

>TRBV7-9|TRBJ1-1|-|TRBD1
TGTGCCAGCAGCTTGGTGGCGACAGGGCCCTCTGAAGCTTTCTTT
CASSLVATGPSEAFF
>TRBV10-3|TRBJ2-3|-|TRBD2
TGTGCCATCAGTCTAGGACTAGCGGGGGGGTCAGATACGCAGTATTTT
CAISLGLAGGSDTQYF
>TRBV10-2|TRBJ1-1|-|TRBD1
TGCGCCAGCAGTGTACCCCACGGGACAGGGTCGGGCACTGAAGCTTTCTTT
CASSVPHGTGSGTEAFF
>TRBV4-1|TRBJ2-7|few|-
TGCGCCAGCAGCCAACCAGGCAGGGGAGAGCGAGAGCAGTACTTC
CASSQPGRGEREQYF
>TRBV27|TRBJ1-1|-|-
TGTGCCAGCAGTACCCGATCCGGGACCCTAAAAAACACTGAAGCTTTCTTT
CASSTRSGTLKNTEAFF
>TRBV7-8|TRBJ1-3|-|-
TGTGCCAGCAGCTGGACGCCCGGGAACTCTGGAAACACCATATATTTT
CASSWTPGNSGNTIYF
>TRBV27|TRBJ1-1|-|-
TGTGCCAGCAGTTCCACCTGGTCCAGGAACACTGAAGCTTTCTTT
CASSSTWSRNTEAFF
>TRBV6-1|TRBJ1-2|-|TRBD1
TGTGCCAGCAGTGCCCTACCGGGACAGGGGAACGGCTACACCTTC
CASSALPGQGNGYTF
>TRBV4-1|TRBJ2-1|-|-
TGCGCCAGCAGAATCGGTGGGGGGACCGACAATGAGCAGTTCTTC
CASRIGGGTDNEQFF
>TRBV5-1|TRBJ1-1|few|-
TGCGCCAGCAGCTTGGGGAACGGCAGGGGTATCGCTTTCTTT
CASSLGNGRGIAFF
>TRBV29-1|TRBJ2-3|-|-
TGCAGCGCGGGGGTTTGGGGCACAGATACGCAGTATTTT
CSAGVWGTDTQYF
>TRBV2|TRBJ1-3|-|-
TGTGCCAGCCGGAGCGGGGTCAGGGCGTCCCTCTCTGGAAACACCATATATTTT
CASRSGVRASLSGNTIYF
>TRBV5-1|TRBJ1-2|-|TRBD1
TGCGCCAGCAGCCGAGTCGGGACAGCTCCTCCTGGCTACACCTTC
CASSRVGTAPPGYTF
>TRBV6-1|TRBJ2-4|-|-
TGTGCCAGCAGTGAATTTTTAGCCAAAAACATTCAGTACTTC
CASSEFLAKNIQYF
>TRBV7-9|TRBJ1-4|-|-
TGTGCCAGCAGCTTATCCCGGCTTAATGAAAAACTGTTTTTT
CASSLSRLNEKLFF
>TRBV2|TRBJ1-4|-|-
TGTGCCAGCACCACGACCCTTGCAACTAATGAAAAACTGTTTTTT
CASTTTLATNEKLFF
>TRBV18|TRBJ1-4|-|-
TGTGCCAGCTCACCCACCGGCAGGGAAGGGAATGAAAAACTGTTTTTT
CASSPTGREGNEKLFF
>TRBV5-1|TRBJ2-2|-|TRBD1
TGCGCCAGCAGCTTACCCGGGACAGGGGCCGGGGAGCTGTTTTTT
CASSLPGTGAGELFF
>TRBV10-3|TRBJ2-2|-|-
TGTGCCATCAGTGAGCCTAGCAGACTTTCCGGGGAGCTGTTTTTT
CAISEPSRLSGELFF
>TRBV7-9|TRBJ1-4|-|-
TGTGCCAGCAGCGGCAACCGGGTCCCGAATGAAAAACTGTTTTTT
CASSGNRVPNEKLFF
>TRBV19|TRBJ1-2|once|-
TGTGCCAGTAGTGAGATGGGACAAGTGTATGGCTACACCTTC
CASSEMGQVYGYTF
>TRBV18|TRBJ2-3|-|-
TGTGCCAGCTCACTTACAGGTGGAACTAGCACAGATACGCAGTATTTT
CASSLTGGTSTDTQYF
>TRBV25-1|TRBJ2-7|-|-
TGTGCCAGCGGCCCCAAATCTTCCTACGAGCAGTACTTC
CASGPKSSYEQYF
>TRBV7-9|TRBJ2-7|once|-
TGTGCCAGCAGCCGAGCTAAGGGGTCCTACGAGCAGTACTTC
CASSRAKGSYEQYF
>TRBV7-9|TRBJ2-7|-|-
TGTGCCAGCAGCTTGGTCAACAGGGACTACGAGCAGTACTTC
CASSLVNRDYEQYF
>TRBV11-3|TRBJ1-5|-|TRBD1
TGTGCCAGCAGCTCCCCGGGGGGACAGGGGCCCGTTTATTTT
CASSSPGGQGPVYF
>TRBV6-5|TRBJ1-4|-|-
TGTGCCAGCAGCCAATTTAATGAAAAACTGTTTTTT
CASSQFNEKLFF
>TRBV30|TRBJ2-1|-|TRBD2
TGTGCCTGGAGCCTCCGGGGGGGTCTCACCTCCAATGAGCAGTTCTTC
CAWSLRGGLTSNEQFF
>TRBV6-1|TRBJ1-1|-|TRBD1
TGTGCCAGCAATAGACCACAGGGGGCCCCTGAAGCTTTCTTT
CASNRPQGAPEAFF
>TRBV7-3|TRBJ2-3|-|TRBD2
TGTGCCAGCAGCTTAAGCGGGGGGCCCACAGATACGCAGTATTTT
CASSLSGGPTDTQYF
>TRBV6-1|TRBJ1-6|-|-
TGTGCCTCTTCCGGGACCAATAATTCACCCCTCCACTTT
CASSGTNNSPLHF
>TRBV5-4|TRBJ2-2|-|-
TGTGCCAGCAGCTTGCCCACCCGGGGTGCCGGGGAGCTGTTTTTT
CASSLPTRGAGELFF
>TRBV19|TRBJ1-5|-|TRBD1
TGTGCCAGTAGTGCCGGGACAGGGGGCTTGTTGCCCCAGCATTTT
CASSAGTGGLLPQHF
>TRBV27|TRBJ2-7|-|-
TGTGCCAGCAGTTTAATATACCGACCGGGGACCTTTAGTAGGCAGTACTTC
CASSLIYRPGTFSRQYF
>TRBV5-6|TRBJ1-6|-|TRBD1
TGTGCCAGCAGCTTTGGCGGGACAGGGGTTTCACCCCTCCACTTT
CASSFGGTGVSPLHF
>TRBV28|TRBJ2-7|-|TRBD1
TGTGCCAGCAGTTTATACCCATACCCGAGGGACAGGGTCTACGAGCAGTACTTC
CASSLYPYPRDRVYEQYF
>TRBV7-8|TRBJ1-5|once|TRBD1
TGTGCCAGCAGCGCATTTCCGGGACAGCACTATAGCAATCAGCCCCAGCATTTT
CASSAFPGQHYSNQPQHF
>TRBV7-9|TRBJ2-7|-|TRBD1
TGTGCCAGCGGCTCCGGGACAGGGTATTACGAGCAGTACTTC
CASGSGTGYYEQYF
>TRBV11-2|TRBJ1-5|-|-
TGTGCCAGCAGCCAAACAGGGAACAATCAGCCCCAGCATTTT
CASSQTGNNQPQHF
>TRBV7-8|TRBJ1-2|-|-
TGTGCCAGCAGCTTGTTCAGGGCTGAGGGCTACACCTTC
CASSLFRAEGYTF